Listed here are 22 T cell receptor beta chains from one sample, sequenced in a study of Graves' ophthalmopathy and Graves' hyperthyroidism. The study amplified TCR beta CDR3 regions using RNA transcripts. First-round RT-PCR with HTBI primers preceded a second-round multiplex PCR. One entry per CDR3 protein, called by TCRdb with MiXCR from the multiplex PCR reads. The sample contains around 1.1 million distinct CDR3 sequences, 36% of which appear only once. Sequenced: peripheral blood or thyroid tissue (not recorded which). Receptor source: an adult man with Graves' hyperthyroidism.

This clonotype was observed at least ten times. The J gene is TRBJ2-5, the V gene TRBV5-4; 7 nucleotides line up with TRBD2. The CDR3 consists of 15 residues. With 1 base clipped from V and 3 bases from J, the junction kept 6 bases outside the gene matches. Germline V CDR1 and CDR2: SGHNT, YYREEE (reference sequence). The CDR3 region is CASSLSTSEKETQYF. The CDR3 DNA follows: TGTGCCAGCAGCTTGTCCACTAGCGAGAAAGAGACCCAGTACTTC. Full variable domain (outside the CDR3, taken from reference TRBV5-4 and TRBJ2-5): ETGVTQSPTHLIKTRGQQVTLRCSSQSGHNTVSWYQQALGQGPQFIFQYYREEENGRGNFPPRFSGLQFPNYSSELNVNALELDDSALYLCASSLSTSEKETQYFGPGTRLLVL.

This clonotype was recorded many times. The rearrangement joins TRBV20-1 to TRBJ1-2; possibly TRBD1 for D (5 bases). V shed 2 bases and J shed 2 bases, with 6 bases lying between them. The germline gives CDR1 DFQATT, CDR2 SNEGSKA (reference sequence). The CDR3 is 12 residues long. CDR3 sequence (DNA): TGCAGTGCTAGACGACAGAACTATGGCTACACCTTC. Protein product: CSARRQNYGYTF.

To note about this clonotype: A much larger clone differs from this one at a single base, so this may be a read error. The chain has TRBV20-1 and TRBJ1-1; 7 bases match TRBD1. Germline trimming cut 5 bases from V and 3 bases from J; bases unmatched to any gene: 9. Germline V gene lookup returns CDR1 DFQATT and CDR2 SNEGSKA (reference sequence). CDR3 length: 14 residues. CDR3 in amino acids: CSAGAATGHTEAFF. DNA for the CDR3: TGCAGTGCTGGAGCCGCGACAGGGCACACTGAAGCTTTCTTT.

CDR3 region: CSVVPNFRSGYTF. The CDR3 DNA is TGCAGCGTTGTCCCCAATTTCAGGTCTGGCTACACCTTC. The rearrangement uses TRBV29-1 and TRBJ1-2; no firm D call. The V gene's germline CDR1 is SQVTM and CDR2 ANQGSEA. This CDR3 contains 13 residues. V dropped 4 bases and J dropped 7 bases, with 16 bases sitting between them.

The V gene is TRBV20-1, the J gene TRBJ1-1; 8 bases match TRBD1. Germline V gene sequence: CDR1 DFQATT, CDR2 SNEGSKA (reference sequence). The CDR3 has 13 amino acids. The V gene end was trimmed by 1 base and the J gene end by 8 bases; junction bases not matched to a gene: 6. This CDR3 reads CSARVAGGLEAFF. The CDR3 bases are TGCAGTGCTAGAGTTGCAGGGGGCCTAGAAGCTTTCTTT.

The rearrangement links TRBV27 to TRBJ1-2, with D possibly TRBD1 on 6 matching bases. Germline V gene lookup returns CDR1 MNHEY and CDR2 SMNVEV (reference sequence). V dropped 8 bases and J dropped 3 bases, with 19 bases sitting between them. The CDR3 runs 15 residues. The CDR3 nucleotides read TGTGCCAGCGGCACTTGGGGTTGGACAGACTATGGCTACACCTTC. Translation gives CASGTWGWTDYGYTF.

This clonotype was observed at least ten times. CDR3 loop: CASSLAGGSQETQYF. The DNA of the CDR3 is TGTGCCAGCAGCTTAGCGGGGGGCAGTCAAGAGACCCAGTACTTC. This chain links TRBV7-2 with TRBJ2-5; D is perhaps TRBD1 or TRBD2 (6 bases each). This CDR3 has 15 residues. V was pared by 0 bases and J by 2 bases, with 10 bases between. Per the germline V gene, CDR1 is SGHTA and CDR2 is FQGNSA.

This clonotype has ten or more counts. CDR3 sequence: CASSLQGAKWNGYTF. In DNA, the CDR3 is TGTGCCAGCAGCCTCCAGGGGGCTAAGTGGAATGGCTACACCTTC. The chain combines TRBV5-8 with TRBJ1-2, with 8 bases matching TRBD1. V was pared by 4 bases and J by 6 bases, with 11 bases of the junction left unmatched. Germline assignment: CDR1 SGHTS and CDR2 YDEGEE. The CDR3 extends over 15 amino acids. Variable domain in full (rest from reference TRBV5-8 and TRBJ1-2): EAGVTQSPTHLIKTRGQQATLRCSPISGHTSVYWYQQALGLGLQFLLWYDEGEERNRGNFPPRFSGRQFPNYSSELNVNALELEDSALYLCASSLQGAKWNGYTFGSGTRLTVV.

The chain has TRBV7-9 and TRBJ2-2; tentatively, D is TRBD2 (5 bases). CDR1 is SEHNR and CDR2 is FQNEAQ in the germline V gene (reference sequence). The CDR3 length is 15 residues. The V and J ends lost 1 base and 4 bases respectively, with 10 bases between them. This chain's CDR3 is CASSLGTQTTGELFF. The CDR3, as DNA: TGTGCCAGCAGCTTAGGGACTCAAACCACCGGGGAGCTGTTTTTT.

In this sample, this clonotype turned up a few times. This chain links TRBV20-1 with TRBJ1-2; 8 bases line up with TRBD1. The germline V gene encodes CDR1 DFQATT and CDR2 SNEGSKA (reference sequence). The CDR3 is made up of 14 amino acids. Germline trimming cut 3 bases from V and 4 bases from J; bases unmatched to any gene: 7. The CDR3 sequence is CSASRTGTGYGYTF. The CDR3 region has the DNA TGCAGTGCTAGTCGGACAGGGACAGGCTATGGCTACACCTTC.

This clonotype was detected many times. In DNA, the CDR3 is TGCAGCGTTGAACTCCCGGGACAGCCAATGGATGGAGCTTTCTTT. Translating gives CSVELPGQPMDGAFF. The V and J genes are TRBV29-1 and TRBJ1-1; the match to TRBD1 covers 7 bases. The CDR3 totals 15 residues. V gave up 2 bases and J gave up 10 bases; unmatched junction bases: 16. CDR1 and CDR2 from the germline V gene are SQVTM and ANQGSEA. Filled out from reference TRBV29-1 and TRBJ1-1, the complete variable domain reads SAVISQKPSRDICQRGTSLTIQCQVDSQVTMMFWYRQQPGQSLTLIATANQGSEATYESGFVIDKFPISRPNLTFSTLTVSNMSPEDSSIYLCSVELPGQPMDGAFFGQGTRLTVV.

This chain joins TRBV20-1 and TRBJ1-3; no definite D call. The CDR3 is 14 residues long. The V gene's germline CDR1 is DFQATT and CDR2 SNEGSKA (reference sequence). The V and J ends lost 0 bases and 2 bases respectively, with 8 bases between them. In DNA, the CDR3 is TGCAGTGCTAGAGATAGAAGGGCTGGAAACACCATATATTTT. Its protein product is CSARDRRAGNTIYF.

This clonotype was counted between two and nine times. V is TRBV19 and J is TRBJ2-7; D gene ambiguous. Trimming took 5 bases from V and 2 from J, leaving 13 bases between them. CDR3 length: 14 amino acids. CDR1 is LNHDA and CDR2 is SQIVND in the germline V gene (reference sequence). CDR3 sequence reads: CASSAALGPYEQYF. The CDR3 coding sequence is TGTGCCAGTAGTGCCGCCCTGGGCCCCTACGAGCAGTACTTC.

This clonotype was counted ten times or more. The V gene is TRBV29-1, the J gene TRBJ1-1, with a weak D call TRBD1 (5 bases). Germline CDR1 reads SQVTM; CDR2 reads ANQGSEA. Trimming pared 6 bases from V and 3 bases from J, leaving 14 bases between. The CDR3 runs 13 residues. The CDR3 here is CSVREGGDTEAFF. The CDR3 bases are TGCAGCGTCAGGGAAGGTGGCGACACTGAAGCTTTCTTT.

Worth noting for this clonotype: A read error may explain this, as a much larger clone is one base away. The chain links TRBV7-6 to TRBJ2-5; TRBD1 matches 7 bases. This CDR3 is built from 13 residues. With V trimmed by 10 bases and J by 1 base, 6 bases remained unmatched. The germline V gene has CDR1 SGHVS and CDR2 FNYEAQ. CDR3 sequence reads: CANMRDSQETQYF. DNA of the CDR3: TGTGCCAACATGAGGGACAGCCAAGAGACCCAGTACTTC.

The rearrangement joins TRBV12-5 to TRBJ2-5; tentatively, D is TRBD2 (6 bases). The V end was cut by 9 bases, the J end by 1 base, with 15 bases between. CDR1 is LGHNT and CDR2 is FRNRAP in the germline V gene. CDR3 length: 14 residues. The CDR3 here is CASRLGGAQETQYF. The CDR3, as DNA: TGTGCTAGCAGACTGGGAGGAGCCCAAGAGACCCAGTACTTC.

The rearrangement joins TRBV10-3 to TRBJ2-7, with a weak D call TRBD2 (5 bases). This CDR3 is built from 12 residues. V dropped 6 bases and J dropped 7 bases, with 13 bases sitting between them. CDR1 is ENHRY, CDR2 SYGVKD, per germline. In DNA, the CDR3 is TGTGCCATCAGGGGCGACAAGCGGGAGCAGTACTTC. It yields the protein CAIRGDKREQYF.

The V and J genes are TRBV7-2 and TRBJ2-1; D perhaps matches TRBD2 (5 bases). This CDR3 has 17 amino acids. Trimming left V 6 bases short and J 0 bases short, with 18 bases between. Looked up from germline, CDR1 is SGHTA and CDR2 is FQGNSA. In DNA, the CDR3 is TGTGCCAGCAGTCCTAGCCCCGTCGATGTCTCCTACAATGAGCAGTTCTTC. The encoded protein is CASSPSPVDVSYNEQFF.

The CDR3 sequence: CASSQEGQGITEAFF. The CDR3 DNA reads as TGCGCCAGCAGCCAAGAGGGACAGGGGATCACTGAAGCTTTCTTT. The chain combines TRBV4-1 with TRBJ1-1; 10 bases agree with TRBD1. Trimming took 0 bases from V and 4 from J; bases not matched to a gene: 2. The CDR3 has 15 amino acids. Germline lookup yields CDR1 MGHRA and CDR2 YSYEKL.

The table lists this clonotype with a count of one. This chain joins TRBV19 and TRBJ2-1; 8 bases map to TRBD2. With 4 bases clipped from V and 7 bases from J, the junction kept 9 bases outside the gene matches. This CDR3 has 15 amino acids. Per germline, CDR1 LNHDA and CDR2 SQIVND (reference sequence). The CDR3 nucleotides are TGTGCCAGTAGTACCTCAGTAGCGGGGCTTAATGAGCAGTTCTTC. It translates to CASSTSVAGLNEQFF.

This clonotype was recorded only once. The chain links TRBV18 to TRBJ2-5; 7 nucleotides match TRBD1. CDR3 size: 15 residues. CDR1 and CDR2 (germline): KGHSH, LQKENI. V shed 1 base, J shed 2 bases, and the junction held 4 bases outside the gene matches. The CDR3 loop is CASSPRMDRQETQYF. For the CDR3, the DNA is TGTGCCAGCTCACCACGGATGGACAGGCAAGAGACCCAGTACTTC.

The chain recombines TRBV7-7 with TRBJ2-7; D may be TRBD1 (6 bases). Germline lookup yields CDR1 SSHAT and CDR2 FNYEAQ (reference sequence). This CDR3 has 13 residues. V was cut by 6 bases and J by 3 bases, with 12 bases left in between. The CDR3 here is CASSFGQLYEQYF. The CDR3 DNA follows: TGTGCCAGCAGTTTCGGACAGCTCTACGAGCAGTACTTC.